This T cell receptor beta chain was captured by sequencing in a study of Graves' ophthalmopathy and Graves' hyperthyroidism. Enrollment excluded any patients with other autoimmune diseases, uncontrolled infections, pregnancy or lactation. Transcripts of RNA were the source for amplifying TCR beta CDR3 regions. The workflow started with a first-round RT-PCR run with HTBI primers and then moved on to a second-round multiplex PCR. TCRdb reprocessed the multiplex PCR reads with MiXCR, giving one entry per CDR3 protein. The sample shows 600,000 to 700,000 distinct CDR3 sequences, approximately 39% of them seen only once. The CDR3 loop spans 16 amino acids. Germline CDR1 and CDR2: SGHAT and FQDESV (reference sequence). As to this clonotype: One end of the junction fails to match germline, which may point to a read error.

The sample comprised peripheral blood. The chain links TRBV11-1 to TRBJ2-7, with TRBD2 matching 9 bases. This TCR came from an adult man with Graves' ophthalmopathy. For the CDR3, the DNA is TGTGCCAGCAGCTTAGCGCCGACTAGCGGCGACTACGAGCAGTGCTTC. Translation: CASSLAPTSGDYEQCF.